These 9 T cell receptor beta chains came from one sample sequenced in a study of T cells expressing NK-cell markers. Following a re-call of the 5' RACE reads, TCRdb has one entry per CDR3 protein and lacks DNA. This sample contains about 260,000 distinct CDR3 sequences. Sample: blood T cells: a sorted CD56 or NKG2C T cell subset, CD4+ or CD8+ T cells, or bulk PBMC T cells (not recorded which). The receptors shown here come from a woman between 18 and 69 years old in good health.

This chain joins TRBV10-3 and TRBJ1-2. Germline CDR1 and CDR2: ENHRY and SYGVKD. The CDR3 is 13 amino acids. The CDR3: CAISVDLRSGYTF.

The CDR3 region is CASSGTFMNTEAFF. The chain has TRBV12-3 or TRBV12-4 and TRBJ1-1; TCRdb reports TRBD1, a call that lacks DNA to check it against. The CDR3 extends over 14 amino acids.

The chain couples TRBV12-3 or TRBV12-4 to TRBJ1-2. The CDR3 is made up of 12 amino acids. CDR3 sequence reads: CASSFGGDGYTF.

This CDR3 reads CASSYPASTGPAKPQHF. The rearrangement joins TRBV6-5 to TRBJ1-5. The germline CDR1 and CDR2 sequences are MNHEY and SVGAGI. CDR3 size: 17 residues.

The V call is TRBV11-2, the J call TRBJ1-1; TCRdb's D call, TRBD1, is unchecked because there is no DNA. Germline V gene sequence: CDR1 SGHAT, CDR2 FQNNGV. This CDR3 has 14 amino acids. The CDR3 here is CASSRDRDLTEAFF.

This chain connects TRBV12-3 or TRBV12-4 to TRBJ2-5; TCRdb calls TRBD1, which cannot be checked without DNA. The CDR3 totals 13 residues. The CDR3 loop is CASSTNEGETQYF.

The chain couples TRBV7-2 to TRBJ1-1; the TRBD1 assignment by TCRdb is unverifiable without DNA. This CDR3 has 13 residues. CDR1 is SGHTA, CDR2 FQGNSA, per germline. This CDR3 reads CASSRTLTVEAFF.

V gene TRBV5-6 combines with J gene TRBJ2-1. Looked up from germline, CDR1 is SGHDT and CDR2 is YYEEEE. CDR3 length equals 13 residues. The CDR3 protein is CASSLVVGNEQFF.

CDR3 protein: CASSLQGDPSTDTQYF. The gene calls are TRBV7-2 and TRBJ2-3; TCRdb picks TRBD1, but there is no DNA to check that call. The length of the CDR3 is 16 residues. Germline V gene sequence: CDR1 SGHTA, CDR2 FQGNSA.